The sequence of this T cell receptor beta chain was determined in a study of shared clonotypes between healthy human individuals. In its sample, this clone was seen many times. Its antigen is still unknown. CD4+ cells underwent separation, giving CD45RA+ naive and CD45RA-negative memory subsets. Study-wide findings and caveats: Enrolling few donors narrowed the genetic and exposure-history diversity that was represented. When naive CD4 clonotypes were compared across several donors, approximately 4.9% were shared.

There are 11 residues in the CDR3. Trimming left V 5 bases short and J 8 bases short, with 12 bases between. Germline CDR1 DFQATT, CDR2 SNEGSKA (reference sequence). Several immunoSEQ plates held equal portions of the genomic DNA taken from each subset. Method: immunoSEQ multiplex PCR; TCRdb's copy keeps in-frame clones and lacks some. The sample lists 850,000 to 1,100,000 clones; 70% to 80% were seen once. This TCR was recovered from a man younger than 30 in good health. Some clones in this sample may be carry-over from other donors' samples. This chain joins TRBV20-1 and TRBJ1-1; no clear D. The sample was memory CD4+ T cells from PBMCs. Indicated subset: CD45RA-negative fraction. CDR3 in amino acids: CSASPEPEAFF. The DNA of the CDR3 is TGCAGTGCTTCTCCCGAGCCAGAAGCTTTCTTT.